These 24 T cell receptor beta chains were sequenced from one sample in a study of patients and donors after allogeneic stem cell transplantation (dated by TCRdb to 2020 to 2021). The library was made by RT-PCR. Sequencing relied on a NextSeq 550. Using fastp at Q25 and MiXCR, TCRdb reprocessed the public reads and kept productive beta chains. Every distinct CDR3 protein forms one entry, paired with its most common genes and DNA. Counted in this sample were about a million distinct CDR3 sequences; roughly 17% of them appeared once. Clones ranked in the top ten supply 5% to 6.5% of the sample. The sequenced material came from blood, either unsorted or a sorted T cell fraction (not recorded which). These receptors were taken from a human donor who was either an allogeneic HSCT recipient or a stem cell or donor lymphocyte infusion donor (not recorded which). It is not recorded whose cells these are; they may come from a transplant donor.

CDR3 region: CASSVAGAITDTQYF. The CDR3 nucleotides read TGTGCCAGCAGCGTAGCTGGGGCTATCACAGATACGCAGTATTTT. The chain joins TRBV9 to TRBJ2-3; the D gene is possibly TRBD1 (5 bases). Germline assignment: CDR1 SGDLS and CDR2 YYNGEE. CDR3 length equals 15 residues. Trimming left V 0 bases short and J 2 bases short, with 10 bases between.

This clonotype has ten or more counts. CDR3 sequence (DNA): TGTGCCACCAGTGATTTGACCCCAGGGAGCTCTGGAAACACCATATATTTT. It yields the protein CATSDLTPGSSGNTIYF. The rearrangement uses TRBV24-1 and TRBJ1-3; TRBD1 is a possible D gene (5 bases). V was pared by 0 bases and J by 0 bases, with 11 bases between. CDR1 KGHDR and CDR2 SFDVKD come from the germline V gene. The CDR3 totals 17 residues.

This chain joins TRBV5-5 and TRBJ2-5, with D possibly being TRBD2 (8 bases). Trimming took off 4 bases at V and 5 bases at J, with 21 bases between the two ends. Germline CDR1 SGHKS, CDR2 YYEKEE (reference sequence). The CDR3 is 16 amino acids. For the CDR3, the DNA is TGTGCCAGCAGCCCTGGGACTAGGGGGCAATTGGAGACCCAGTACTTC. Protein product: CASSPGTRGQLETQYF. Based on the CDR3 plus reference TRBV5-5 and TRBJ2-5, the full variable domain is DAGVTQSPTHLIKTRGQQVTLRCSPISGHKSVSWYQQVLGQGPQFIFQYYEKEERGRGNFPDRFSARQFPNYSSELNVNALLLGDSALYLCASSPGTRGQLETQYFGPGTRLLVL.

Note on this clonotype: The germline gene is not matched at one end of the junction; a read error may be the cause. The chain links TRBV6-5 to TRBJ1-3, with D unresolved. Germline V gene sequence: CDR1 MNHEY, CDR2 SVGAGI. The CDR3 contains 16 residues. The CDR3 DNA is TGTGCCAGCCGTTACCATTCAACAGTATCTGGAAACACCATATATTTT. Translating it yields CASRYHSTVSGNTIYF.

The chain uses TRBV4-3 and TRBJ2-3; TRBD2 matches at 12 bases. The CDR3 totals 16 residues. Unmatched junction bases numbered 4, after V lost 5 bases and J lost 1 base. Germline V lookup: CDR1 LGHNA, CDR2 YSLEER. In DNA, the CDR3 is TGCGCCAGCAGCAAACCTAGCGGGGGGGGCACAGATACGCAGTATTTT. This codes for CASSKPSGGGTDTQYF.

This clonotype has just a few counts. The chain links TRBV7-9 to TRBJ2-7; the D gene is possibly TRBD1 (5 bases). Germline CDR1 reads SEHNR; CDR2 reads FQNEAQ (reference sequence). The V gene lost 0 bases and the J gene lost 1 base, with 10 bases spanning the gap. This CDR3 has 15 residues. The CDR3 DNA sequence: TGTGCCAGCAGCTTAGCAGGGGTAGGATCCTACGAGCAGTACTTC. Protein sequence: CASSLAGVGSYEQYF.

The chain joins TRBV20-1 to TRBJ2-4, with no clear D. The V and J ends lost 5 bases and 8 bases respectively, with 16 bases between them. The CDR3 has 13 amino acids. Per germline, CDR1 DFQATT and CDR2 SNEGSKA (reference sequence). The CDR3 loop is CSASRLAWDIQYF. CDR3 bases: TGCAGTGCTTCACGCCTGGCCTGGGACATTCAGTACTTC.

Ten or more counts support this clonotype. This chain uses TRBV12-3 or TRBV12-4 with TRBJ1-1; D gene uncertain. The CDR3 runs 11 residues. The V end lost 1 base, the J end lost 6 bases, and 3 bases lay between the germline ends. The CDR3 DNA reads TGTGCCAGCAGTTTAGGGGCTGAAGCTTTCTTT. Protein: CASSLGAEAFF.

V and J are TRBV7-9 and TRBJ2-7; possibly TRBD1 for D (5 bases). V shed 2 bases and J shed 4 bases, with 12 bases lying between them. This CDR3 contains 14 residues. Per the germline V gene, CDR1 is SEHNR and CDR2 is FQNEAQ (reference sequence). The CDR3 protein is CASSLQGQRYEQYF. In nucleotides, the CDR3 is TGTGCCAGCAGCTTACAGGGCCAGAGGTACGAGCAGTACTTC.

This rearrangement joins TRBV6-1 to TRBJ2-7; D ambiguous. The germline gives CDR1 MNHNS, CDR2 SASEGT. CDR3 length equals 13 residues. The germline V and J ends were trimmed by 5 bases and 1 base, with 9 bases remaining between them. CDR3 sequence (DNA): TGTGCCAGCAGTATGCCAGGTTCCTACGAGCAGTACTTC. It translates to CASSMPGSYEQYF.

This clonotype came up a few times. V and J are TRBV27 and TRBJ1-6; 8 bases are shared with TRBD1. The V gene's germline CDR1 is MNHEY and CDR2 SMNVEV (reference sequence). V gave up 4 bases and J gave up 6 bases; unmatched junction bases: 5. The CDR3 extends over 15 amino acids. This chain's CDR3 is CASSSLGQVNSPLHF. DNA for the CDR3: TGTGCCAGCAGTTCCTTGGGACAGGTTAATTCACCCCTCCACTTT.

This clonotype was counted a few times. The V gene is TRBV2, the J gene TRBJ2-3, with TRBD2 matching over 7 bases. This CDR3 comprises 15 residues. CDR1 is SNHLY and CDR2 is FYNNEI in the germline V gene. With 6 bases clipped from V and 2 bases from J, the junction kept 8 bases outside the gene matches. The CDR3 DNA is TGTGCCAGCAGGTGGGCTAGCGGACTCACAGATACGCAGTATTTT. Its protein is CASRWASGLTDTQYF. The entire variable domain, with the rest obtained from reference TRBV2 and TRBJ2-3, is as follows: EPEVTQTPSHQVTQMGQEVILRCVPISNHLYFYWYRQILGQKVEFLVSFYNNEISEKSEIFDDQFSVERPDGSNFTLKIRSTKLEDSAMYFCASRWASGLTDTQYFGPGTRLTVL.

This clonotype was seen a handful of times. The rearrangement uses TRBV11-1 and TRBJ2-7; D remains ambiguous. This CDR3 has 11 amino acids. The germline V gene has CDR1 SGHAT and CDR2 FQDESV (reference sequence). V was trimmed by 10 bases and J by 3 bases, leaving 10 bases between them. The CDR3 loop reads CATPTHYEQYF. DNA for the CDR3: TGTGCCACCCCAACCCACTACGAGCAGTACTTC.

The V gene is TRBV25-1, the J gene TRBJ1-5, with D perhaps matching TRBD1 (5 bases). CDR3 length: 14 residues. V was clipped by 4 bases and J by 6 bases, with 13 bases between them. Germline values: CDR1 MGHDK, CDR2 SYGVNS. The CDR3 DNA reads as TGTGCCAGCAGTGGAAGGGGTGGGGGTCAGCCCCAGCATTTT. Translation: CASSGRGGGQPQHF. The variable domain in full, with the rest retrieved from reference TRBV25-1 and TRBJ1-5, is EADIYQTPRYLVIGTGKKITLECSQTMGHDKMYWYQQDPGMELHLIHYSYGVNSTEKGDLSSESTVSRIRTEHFPLTLESARPSHTSQYLCASSGRGGGQPQHFGDGTRLSIL.

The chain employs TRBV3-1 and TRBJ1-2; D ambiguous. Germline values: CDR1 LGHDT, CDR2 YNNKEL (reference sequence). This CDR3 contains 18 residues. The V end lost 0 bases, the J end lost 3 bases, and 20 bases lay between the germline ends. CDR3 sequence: CASSQERARGSVYYGYTF. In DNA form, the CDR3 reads TGTGCCAGCAGCCAAGAACGGGCACGCGGGAGCGTTTACTATGGCTACACCTTC.

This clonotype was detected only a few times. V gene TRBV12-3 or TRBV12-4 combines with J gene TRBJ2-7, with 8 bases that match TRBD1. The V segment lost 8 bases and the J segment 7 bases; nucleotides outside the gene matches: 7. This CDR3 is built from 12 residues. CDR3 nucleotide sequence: TGTGCCAGCTGCCGGGACAGGTTTGAGCAGTACTTC. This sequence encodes CASCRDRFEQYF.

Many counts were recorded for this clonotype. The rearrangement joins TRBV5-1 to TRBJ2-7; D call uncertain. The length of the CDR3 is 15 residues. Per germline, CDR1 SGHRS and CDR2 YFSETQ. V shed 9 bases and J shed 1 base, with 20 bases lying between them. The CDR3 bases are TGCGCCACCAAAGAAGGAGCCAAACTTTCCTACGAGCAGTACTTC. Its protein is CATKEGAKLSYEQYF.

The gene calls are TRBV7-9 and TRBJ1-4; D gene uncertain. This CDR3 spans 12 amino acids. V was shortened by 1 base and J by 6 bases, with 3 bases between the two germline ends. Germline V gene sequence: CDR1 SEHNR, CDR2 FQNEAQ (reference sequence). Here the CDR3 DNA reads TGTGCCAGCAGCTTAGTTGATGAAAAACTGTTTTTT. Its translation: CASSLVDEKLFF.

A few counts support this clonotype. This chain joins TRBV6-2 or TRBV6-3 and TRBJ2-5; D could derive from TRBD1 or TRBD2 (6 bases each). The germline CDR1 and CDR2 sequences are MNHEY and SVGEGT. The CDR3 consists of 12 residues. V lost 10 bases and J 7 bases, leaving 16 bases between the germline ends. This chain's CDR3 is CATTRGRRTQYF. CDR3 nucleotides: TGTGCCACGACGAGGGGGAGGAGGACCCAGTACTTC.

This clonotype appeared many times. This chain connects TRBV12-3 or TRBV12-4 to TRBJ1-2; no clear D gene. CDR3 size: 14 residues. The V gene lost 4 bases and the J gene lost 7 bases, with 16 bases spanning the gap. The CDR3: CASSSIVVSGGYTF. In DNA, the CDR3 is TGTGCCAGCAGTTCCATCGTCGTCAGTGGTGGCTACACCTTC.

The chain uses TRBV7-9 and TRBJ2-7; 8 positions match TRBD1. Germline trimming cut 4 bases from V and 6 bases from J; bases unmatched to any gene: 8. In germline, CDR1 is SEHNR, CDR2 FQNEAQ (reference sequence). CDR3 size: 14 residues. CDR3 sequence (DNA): TGTGCCAGCAGCTCGAGGACAGGGACGGGCGAGCAGTACTTC. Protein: CASSSRTGTGEQYF.

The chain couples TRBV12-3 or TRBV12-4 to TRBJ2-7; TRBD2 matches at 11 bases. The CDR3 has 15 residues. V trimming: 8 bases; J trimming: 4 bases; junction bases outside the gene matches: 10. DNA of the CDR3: TGTGCCAGCGGTAGCGGGAGGGCCTTGGGGTACGAGCAGTACTTC. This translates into CASGSGRALGYEQYF.

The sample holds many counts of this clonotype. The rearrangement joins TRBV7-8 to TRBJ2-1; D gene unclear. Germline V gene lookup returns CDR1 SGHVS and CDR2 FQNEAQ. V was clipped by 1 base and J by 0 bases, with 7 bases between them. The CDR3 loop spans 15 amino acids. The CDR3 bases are TGTGCCAGCAGCTTAGACCCCAGCTCCTACAATGAGCAGTTCTTC. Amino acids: CASSLDPSSYNEQFF.

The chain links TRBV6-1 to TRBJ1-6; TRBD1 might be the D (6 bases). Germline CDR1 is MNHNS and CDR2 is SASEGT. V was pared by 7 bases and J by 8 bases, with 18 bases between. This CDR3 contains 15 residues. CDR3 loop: CASTKGGAGDSPLHF. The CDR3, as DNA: TGTGCCAGCACCAAGGGAGGGGCAGGGGATTCACCCCTCCACTTT.